These 2 T cell receptor beta chains were all obtained from the same sample, sequenced in a study of T cells in Graves' hyperthyroidism and ophthalmopathy. The CDR3 regions of TCR beta were amplified from RNA transcripts. In the first-round RT-PCR of the TCR CDR3, the HTBI primer set was used. TCRdb analysed the multiplex PCR reads with MiXCR anew, one entry per CDR3 protein. The sample carries about 480,000 distinct CDR3 sequences, approximately 15% recorded once. Sequenced input: blood. Receptor source: a woman aged 18-29 years with Graves' hyperthyroidism.

V usage is TRBV10-3 and J usage is TRBJ2-2, with D possibly matching TRBD1 (5 bases). The germline V and J ends were trimmed by 4 bases and 4 bases, with 7 bases remaining between them. The CDR3 spans 13 residues. Germline V lookup: CDR1 ENHRY, CDR2 SYGVKD. CDR3 in amino acids: CAISGDSTGELFF. CDR3 DNA sequence: TGTGCCATCAGTGGCGACAGCACCGGGGAGCTGTTTTTT.

This clonotype was observed at least ten times. The V and J genes are TRBV18 and TRBJ2-1; 12 nucleotides agree with TRBD2. The CDR3 extends over 15 amino acids. J was trimmed by 10 bases and V by 0 bases; bases with no gene match: 4. In germline, CDR1 is KGHSH, CDR2 LQKENI. The CDR3 DNA sequence: TGTGCCAGCTCACCACCTGGACTAGCGGGACTCGAGCAGTTCTTC. This codes for CASSPPGLAGLEQFF.